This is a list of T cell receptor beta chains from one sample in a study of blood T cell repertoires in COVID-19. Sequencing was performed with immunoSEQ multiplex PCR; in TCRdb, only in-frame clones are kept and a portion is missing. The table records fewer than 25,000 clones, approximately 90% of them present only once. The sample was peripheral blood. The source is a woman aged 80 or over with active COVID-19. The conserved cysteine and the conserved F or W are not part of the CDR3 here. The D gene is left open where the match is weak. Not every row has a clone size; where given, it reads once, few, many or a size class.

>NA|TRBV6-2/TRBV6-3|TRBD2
ASSYTSASYEQY
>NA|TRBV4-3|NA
ASSQSGRTDTQY
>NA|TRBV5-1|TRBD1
ASSLPTGTNEKLF
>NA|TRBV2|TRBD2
ASSPGTSGGYEQY
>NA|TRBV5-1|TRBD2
ASSFGSGGATETQY
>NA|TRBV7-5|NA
ARSLARRGGCTEAF
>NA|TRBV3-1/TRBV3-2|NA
ASSTLGHSGNTIY
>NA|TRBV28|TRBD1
ASKSGQGSLEQY
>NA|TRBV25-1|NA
ASSADSYYGYT
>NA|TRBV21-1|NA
ASESGTGKNEKLF
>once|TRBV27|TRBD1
ASSSSRDRVYTQY
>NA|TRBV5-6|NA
ASSPTGGYEQY
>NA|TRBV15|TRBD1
ATSRRGQDTEAF
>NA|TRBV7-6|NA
ASSRTQQLLTGELF
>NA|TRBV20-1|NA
SASRGGRDTEAF
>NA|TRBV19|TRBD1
ASRRGQGTGELF
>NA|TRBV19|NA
ASMGLMGYGYT
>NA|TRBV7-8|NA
ASSAYGIFQETQY
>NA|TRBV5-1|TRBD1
ASSLARGLDNEQF
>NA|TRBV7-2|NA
ASSFTGQVDFT
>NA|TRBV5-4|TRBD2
ASSLSGAGGPTDTQY
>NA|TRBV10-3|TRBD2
AINYGGNTDTQY
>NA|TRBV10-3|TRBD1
AITKRQGVGEQY
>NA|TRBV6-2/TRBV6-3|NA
ASSFTDGMNTEAF
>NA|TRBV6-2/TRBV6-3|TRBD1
ASSRRTGADSNQPQH
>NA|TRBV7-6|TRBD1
ASSLGYRGLETQY
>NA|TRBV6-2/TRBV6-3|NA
ASSPLGVNQPQH
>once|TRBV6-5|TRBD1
ASRPGQGAREQY
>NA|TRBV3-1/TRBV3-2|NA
ASSYSNSNQPQH
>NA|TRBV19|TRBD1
ASRAGTDHTGELF
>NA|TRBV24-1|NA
ATIGDTEAF
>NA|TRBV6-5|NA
ATGGLTLYGYT
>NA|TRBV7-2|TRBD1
ASSGTARETQY
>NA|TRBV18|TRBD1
ASSPGRDRAYNEQF
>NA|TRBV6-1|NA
ASSDRVREQY
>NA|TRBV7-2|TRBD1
ASSLTLQGAKWGNTIY
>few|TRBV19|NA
ASAGTGVREQY
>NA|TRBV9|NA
ASSAAETLGYEQY
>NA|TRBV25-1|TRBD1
ASSPLGTAYSPLH